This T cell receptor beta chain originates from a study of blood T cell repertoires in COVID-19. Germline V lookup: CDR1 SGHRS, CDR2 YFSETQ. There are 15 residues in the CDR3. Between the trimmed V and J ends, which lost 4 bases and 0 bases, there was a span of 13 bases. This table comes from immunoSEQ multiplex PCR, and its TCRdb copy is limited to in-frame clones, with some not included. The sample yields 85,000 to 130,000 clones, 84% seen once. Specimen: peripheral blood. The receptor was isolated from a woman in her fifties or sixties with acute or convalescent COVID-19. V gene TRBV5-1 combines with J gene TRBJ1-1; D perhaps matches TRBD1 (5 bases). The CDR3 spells CASSIAGGMNTEAFF. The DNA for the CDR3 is TGCGCCAGCAGCATAGCGGGGGGGATGAACACTGAAGCTTTCTTT.